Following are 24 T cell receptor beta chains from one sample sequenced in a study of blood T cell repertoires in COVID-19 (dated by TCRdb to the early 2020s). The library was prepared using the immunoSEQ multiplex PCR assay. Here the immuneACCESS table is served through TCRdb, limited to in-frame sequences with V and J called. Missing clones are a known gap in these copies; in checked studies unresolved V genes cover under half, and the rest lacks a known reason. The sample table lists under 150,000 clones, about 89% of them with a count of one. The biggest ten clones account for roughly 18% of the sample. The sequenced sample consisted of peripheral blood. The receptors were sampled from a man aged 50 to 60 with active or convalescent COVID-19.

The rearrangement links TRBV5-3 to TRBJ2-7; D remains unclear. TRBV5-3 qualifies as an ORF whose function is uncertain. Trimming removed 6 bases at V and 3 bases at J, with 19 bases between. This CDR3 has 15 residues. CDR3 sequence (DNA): TGTGCCAGAATTTCGCTGCGCAGGTTGTTCTACGAGCAGTACTTC. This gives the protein CARISLRRLFYEQYF.

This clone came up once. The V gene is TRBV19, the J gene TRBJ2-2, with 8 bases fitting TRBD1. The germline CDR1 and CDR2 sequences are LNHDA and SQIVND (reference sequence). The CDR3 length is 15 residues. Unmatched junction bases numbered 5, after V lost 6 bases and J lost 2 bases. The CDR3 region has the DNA TGTGCCAGTAGCAAACAGGGGGGAAACACCGGGGAGCTGTTTTTT. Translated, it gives CASSKQGGNTGELFF. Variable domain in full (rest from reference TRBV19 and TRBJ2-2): DGGITQSPKYLFRKEGQNVTLSCEQNLNHDAMYWYRQDPGQGLRLIYYSQIVNDFQKGDIAEGYSVSREKKESFPLTVTSAQKNPTAFYLCASSKQGGNTGELFFGEGSRLTVL.

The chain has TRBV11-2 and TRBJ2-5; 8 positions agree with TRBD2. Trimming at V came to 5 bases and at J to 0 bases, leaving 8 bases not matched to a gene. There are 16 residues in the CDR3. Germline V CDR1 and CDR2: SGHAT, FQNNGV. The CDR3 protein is CASSQRYGGDQETQYF. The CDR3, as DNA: TGTGCCAGCAGCCAACGATACGGGGGGGACCAAGAGACCCAGTACTTC.

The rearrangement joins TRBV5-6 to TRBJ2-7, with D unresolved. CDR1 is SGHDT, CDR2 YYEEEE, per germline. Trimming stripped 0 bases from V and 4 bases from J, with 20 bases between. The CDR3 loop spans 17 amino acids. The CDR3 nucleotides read TGTGCCAGCAGCTTGGCATCGACACCTCTCATTGGGTACGAGCAGTACTTC. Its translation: CASSLASTPLIGYEQYF.

CDR3 amino acids: CASSPSPADTQYF. The CDR3 DNA sequence: TGTGCCAGCAGCCCCTCTCCCGCAGATACGCAGTATTTT. The chain carries TRBV7-2 and TRBJ2-3; no firm D call. CDR1 SGHTA and CDR2 FQGNSA come from the germline V gene. This CDR3 has 13 amino acids. The germline V and J ends were trimmed by 5 bases and 4 bases, with 10 bases remaining between them.

The CDR3: CASSSKTTPRHSTDTQYF. The CDR3 nucleotides are TGTGCCAGCAGCTCGAAGACTACCCCTCGACATAGCACAGATACGCAGTATTTT. The chain links TRBV5-5 to TRBJ2-3; TRBD2 is a possible D gene (5 bases). Germline V gene sequence: CDR1 SGHKS, CDR2 YYEKEE (reference sequence). The CDR3 totals 18 residues. The ends were cut back, 3 bases at V and 0 bases at J, with 20 bases in the middle.

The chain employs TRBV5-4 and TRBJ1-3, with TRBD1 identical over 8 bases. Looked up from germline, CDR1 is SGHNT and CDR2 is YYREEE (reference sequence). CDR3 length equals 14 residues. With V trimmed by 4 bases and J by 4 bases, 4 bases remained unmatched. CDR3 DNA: TGTGCCAGCAGCCCTGACAGGGGCGGAAACACCATATATTTT. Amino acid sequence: CASSPDRGGNTIYF.

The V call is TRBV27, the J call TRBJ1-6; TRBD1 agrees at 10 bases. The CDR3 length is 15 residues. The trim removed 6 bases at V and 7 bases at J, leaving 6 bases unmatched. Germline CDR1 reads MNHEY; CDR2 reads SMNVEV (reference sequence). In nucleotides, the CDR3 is TGTGCCAGCAGACCCCTGACAGGGGGCAATTCACCCCTCCACTTT. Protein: CASRPLTGGNSPLHF.

The CDR3: CASTPLRETTYNEQFF. CDR3 in DNA: TGTGCCAGCACTCCCCTTAGGGAGACGACCTACAATGAGCAGTTCTTC. The V call is TRBV28, the J call TRBJ2-1, with D perhaps TRBD2 (5 bases). The CDR3 sequence is 16 residues long. Trimming left V 7 bases short and J 2 bases short, with 18 bases between. Germline V gene sequence: CDR1 MDHEN, CDR2 SYDVKM.

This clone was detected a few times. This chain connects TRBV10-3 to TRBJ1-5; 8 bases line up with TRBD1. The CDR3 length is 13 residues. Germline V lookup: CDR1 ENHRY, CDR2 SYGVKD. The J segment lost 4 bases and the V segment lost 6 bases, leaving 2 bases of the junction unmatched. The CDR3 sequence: CAIRGQDNQPQHF. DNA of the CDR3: TGTGCCATCAGGGGACAGGATAATCAGCCCCAGCATTTT.

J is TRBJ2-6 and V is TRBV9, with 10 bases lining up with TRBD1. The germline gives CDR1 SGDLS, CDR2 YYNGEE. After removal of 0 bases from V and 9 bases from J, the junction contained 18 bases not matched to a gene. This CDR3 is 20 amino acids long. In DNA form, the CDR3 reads TGTGCCAGCAGCGTAGAGTTCCCGGGACAGGGGAGACGCGGACGCAACGTCCTGACTTTC. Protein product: CASSVEFPGQGRRGRNVLTF.

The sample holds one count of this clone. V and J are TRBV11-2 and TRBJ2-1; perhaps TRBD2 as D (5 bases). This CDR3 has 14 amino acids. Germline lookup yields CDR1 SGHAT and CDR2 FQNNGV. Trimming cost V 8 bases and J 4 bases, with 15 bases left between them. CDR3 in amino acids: CASGRPGGYNEQFF. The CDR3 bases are TGTGCCAGCGGCCGGCCAGGCGGGTACAATGAGCAGTTCTTC.

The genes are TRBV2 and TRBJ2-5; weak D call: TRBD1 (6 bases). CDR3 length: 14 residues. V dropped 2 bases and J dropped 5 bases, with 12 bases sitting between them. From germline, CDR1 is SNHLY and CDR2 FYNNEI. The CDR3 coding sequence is TGTGCCAGCAGTGAAACCAGGGGAAGTGAGACCCAGTACTTC. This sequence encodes CASSETRGSETQYF.

CDR3 in amino acids: CASSLQGNSAGYTF. The CDR3 DNA is TGTGCCAGCAGCTTACAGGGCAATTCCGCTGGCTACACCTTC. The rearrangement joins TRBV5-4 to TRBJ1-2; D might be TRBD1 (6 bases). CDR1 and CDR2 from the germline V gene are SGHNT and YYREEE (reference sequence). The CDR3 totals 14 residues. V lost 2 bases and J lost 7, with 15 bases in between.

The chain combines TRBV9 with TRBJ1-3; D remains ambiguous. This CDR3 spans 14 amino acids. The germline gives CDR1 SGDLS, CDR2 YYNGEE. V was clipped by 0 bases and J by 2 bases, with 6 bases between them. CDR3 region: CASSVGRAGNTIYF. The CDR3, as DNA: TGTGCCAGCAGCGTAGGTAGAGCTGGAAACACCATATATTTT.

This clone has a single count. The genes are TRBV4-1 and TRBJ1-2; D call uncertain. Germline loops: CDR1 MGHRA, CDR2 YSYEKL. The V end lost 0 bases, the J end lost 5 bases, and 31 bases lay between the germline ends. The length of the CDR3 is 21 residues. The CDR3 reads CASSQDRQQASGPRVVYGYTF. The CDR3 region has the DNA TGCGCCAGCAGCCAAGATCGGCAGCAAGCCAGCGGTCCCCGTGTGGTATATGGCTACACCTTC.

DNA for the CDR3: TGTGCCAGCAGCCAAGATAGGGGGGGGGACACTGAAGCTTTCTTT. Translation: CASSQDRGGDTEAFF. The genes are TRBV3-1 (or the pseudogene TRBV3-2) and TRBJ1-1, with TRBD1 as a possible D gene (6 bases). The germline gives CDR1 LGHDT, CDR2 YNNKEL (reference sequence). Trimming took off 0 bases at V and 3 bases at J, with 11 bases between the two ends. The CDR3 is 15 residues long.

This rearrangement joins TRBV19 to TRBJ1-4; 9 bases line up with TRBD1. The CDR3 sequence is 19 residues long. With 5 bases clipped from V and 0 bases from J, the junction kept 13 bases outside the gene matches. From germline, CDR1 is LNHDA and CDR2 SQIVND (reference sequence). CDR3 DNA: TGTGCCAGTAGTCCCCGGGACAGGGCCCTAAGTGCAACTAATGAAAAACTGTTTTTT. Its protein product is CASSPRDRALSATNEKLFF. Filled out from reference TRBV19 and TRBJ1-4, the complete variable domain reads DGGITQSPKYLFRKEGQNVTLSCEQNLNHDAMYWYRQDPGQGLRLIYYSQIVNDFQKGDIAEGYSVSREKKESFPLTVTSAQKNPTAFYLCASSPRDRALSATNEKLFFGSGTQLSVL.

This CDR3 reads CASSIRGREAKNIQYF. The CDR3 DNA reads TGTGCCAGTAGTATACGAGGTAGGGAGGCCAAAAACATTCAGTACTTC. The V and J genes are TRBV19 and TRBJ2-4; a weak D match, TRBD2 (5 bases). V dropped 2 bases and J dropped 1 base, with 12 bases sitting between them. The CDR3 sequence is 16 residues long. CDR1 and CDR2 (germline): LNHDA, SQIVND (reference sequence). The full variable domain, in which reference TRBV19 and TRBJ2-4 provide the parts outside the CDR3, is DGGITQSPKYLFRKEGQNVTLSCEQNLNHDAMYWYRQDPGQGLRLIYYSQIVNDFQKGDIAEGYSVSREKKESFPLTVTSAQKNPTAFYLCASSIRGREAKNIQYFGAGTRLSVL.

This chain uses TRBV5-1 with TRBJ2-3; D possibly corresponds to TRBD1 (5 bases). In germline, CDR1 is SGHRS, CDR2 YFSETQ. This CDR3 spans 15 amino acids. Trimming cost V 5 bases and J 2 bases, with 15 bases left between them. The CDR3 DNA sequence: TGCGCCAGCAGTACCTTAGGGGCCCCCACAGATACGCAGTATTTT. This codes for CASSTLGAPTDTQYF. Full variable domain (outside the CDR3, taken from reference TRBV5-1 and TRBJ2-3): KAGVTQTPRYLIKTRGQQVTLSCSPISGHRSVSWYQQTPGQGLQFLFEYFSETQRNKGNFPGRFSGRQFSNSRSEMNVSTLELGDSALYLCASSTLGAPTDTQYFGPGTRLTVL.

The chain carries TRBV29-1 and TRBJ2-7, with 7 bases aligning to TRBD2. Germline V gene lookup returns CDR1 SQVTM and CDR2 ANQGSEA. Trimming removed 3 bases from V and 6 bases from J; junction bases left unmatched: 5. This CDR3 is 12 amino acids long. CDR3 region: CSVERGGAEQYF. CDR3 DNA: TGCAGCGTTGAGAGGGGAGGGGCCGAGCAGTACTTC.

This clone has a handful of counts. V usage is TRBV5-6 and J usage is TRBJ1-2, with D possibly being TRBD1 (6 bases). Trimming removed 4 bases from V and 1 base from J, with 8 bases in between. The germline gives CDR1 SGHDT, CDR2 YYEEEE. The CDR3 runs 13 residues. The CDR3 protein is CASSQGGNYGYTF. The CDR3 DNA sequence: TGTGCCAGCAGCCAAGGGGGTAACTATGGCTACACCTTC.

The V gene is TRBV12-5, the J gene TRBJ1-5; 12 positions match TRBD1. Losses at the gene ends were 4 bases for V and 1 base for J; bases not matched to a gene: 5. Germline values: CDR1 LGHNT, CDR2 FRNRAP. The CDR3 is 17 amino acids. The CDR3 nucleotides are TGTGCTAGTGGTTGGGACAGGGGGCGGGGGAGCAATCAGCCCCAGCATTTT. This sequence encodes CASGWDRGRGSNQPQHF.

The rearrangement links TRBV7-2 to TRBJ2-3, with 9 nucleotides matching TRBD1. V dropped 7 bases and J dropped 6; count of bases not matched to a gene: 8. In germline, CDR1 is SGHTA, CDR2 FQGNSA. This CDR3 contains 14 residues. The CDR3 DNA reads TGTGCCAGCACCCCTGGGACAGGGATGGATACGCAGTATTTT. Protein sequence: CASTPGTGMDTQYF.